The entry below gives a single T cell receptor beta chain sequence along with its context. What it binds is unknown. During its preparation, the TCRbeta library received unique molecular identifiers. TCRdb re-derived calls from the PCR reads in MiXCR, one entry per CDR3 protein. In the table there are about 980,000 distinct CDR3 sequences, around 30% of which are singletons. This entry comes from a study of T-cell reconstitution after alpha-beta-depleted transplantation in children. Study-wide findings and caveats: Several patients had high TCRbeta diversity at day 60; it came from surviving recipient T cells and thymic progenitors. After one year, T-cell counts and TCRbeta diversity mostly came from new T cells. Approximately two months post-transplant, alpha-beta T cells reportedly originated from several hundred expanded graft clones.

This CDR3 is 15 amino acids long. V dropped 6 bases and J dropped 7; count of bases not matched to a gene: 6. The sample in question was PBMCs, mostly from graft donor cells, obtained 360 days after TCRalphabeta/CD19-depleted stem cell transplant. The TCR sequence derives from a boy in the first two years of life who had a stem cell transplant for SCID, so the T cells may come from the graft donor. The chain links TRBV12-3 or TRBV12-4 to TRBJ2-3; TRBD2 matches 14 bases. CDR3: CASRRTSGGTNTQYF. The CDR3 DNA sequence: TGTGCCAGCAGGCGGACTAGCGGGGGGACAAATACGCAGTATTTT.